The clone carrying this T cell receptor (beta chain) came up a few times. Its antigen is unknown. The V gene's germline CDR1 is KGHSH and CDR2 LQKENI. The J segment lost 6 bases and the V segment lost 3 bases, leaving 9 bases of the junction unmatched. This CDR3 region has 15 residues. This record comes from a study of T cells in Graves' hyperthyroidism and ophthalmopathy. What was amplified from RNA transcripts were TCR beta CDR3 regions. Initially, a first-round RT-PCR of the TCR CDR3 employed the HTBI primer set. TCRdb recomputed calls from the multiplex PCR reads with MiXCR, one row per CDR3 protein. Among about 560,000 distinct CDR3 sequences, 16% were seen once, and the ten largest hold 18%. Regarding the study as a whole: From stable hyperthyroidism, ophthalmopathy was separated by a 13 V-J model.

The V and J genes are TRBV18 and TRBJ1-2; 8 bases line up with TRBD1. The TCR sequence derives from a woman younger than 30 with Graves' hyperthyroidism. Specimen: blood. The CDR3 sequence is CASSPRQGPENGYTF. CDR3 DNA sequence: TGTGCCAGCTCACCCCGACAGGGGCCCGAAAATGGCTACACCTTC.